This T cell receptor (beta chain) was captured by sequencing in a study of cytomegalovirus exposure and HLA in healthy donors. As for the study in general: Early released data comprised about 84 million unique TCRs from HLA-typed donors.

PCR was performed using 60 Vbeta and 13 Jbeta primers. Assay used: immunoSEQ multiplex PCR; TCRdb lists only in-frame clones, some missing. The table includes 150,000 to 200,000 clones, approximately 83% detected once. As for this clone: What it binds is not known.

The CDR3 consists of 14 residues. Trimming took 5 bases from V and 10 from J; bases not matched to a gene: 6. CDR1 and CDR2 from the germline V gene are MNHNS and SASEGT. Findings of the study overall: Among donors in an Asian-associated ancestry cluster, a later analysis reportedly found fewer N-insertions than the roughly 700-donor mean. With high specificity and sensitivity, the classifier reportedly diagnosed cytomegalovirus status. Exclusion as indistinguishable affected some V segments, including TRBV6-2 and TRBV6-3.

The receptor was derived from a man aged 18 to 35 in good health and CMV-seropositive. This chain uses TRBV6-1 with TRBJ2-1, with 12 bases identical to TRBD2. The sequenced sample was PBMCs. The CDR3 protein is CASSLAGGLEEQFF. The CDR3 coding sequence is TGTGCCAGCAGTCTAGCGGGGGGGCTCGAGGAGCAGTTCTTC.